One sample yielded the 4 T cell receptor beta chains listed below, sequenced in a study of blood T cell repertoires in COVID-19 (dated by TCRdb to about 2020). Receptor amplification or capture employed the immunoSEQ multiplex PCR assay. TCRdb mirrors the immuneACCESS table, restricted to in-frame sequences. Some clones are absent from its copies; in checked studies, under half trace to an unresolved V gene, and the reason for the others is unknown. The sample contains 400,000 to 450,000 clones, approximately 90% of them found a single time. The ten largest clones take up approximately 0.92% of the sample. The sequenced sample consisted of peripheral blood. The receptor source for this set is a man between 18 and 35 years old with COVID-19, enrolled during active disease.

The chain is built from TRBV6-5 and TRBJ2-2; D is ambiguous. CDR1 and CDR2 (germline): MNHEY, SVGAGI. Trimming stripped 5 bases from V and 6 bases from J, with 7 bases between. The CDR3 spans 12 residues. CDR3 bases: TGTGCCAGCAGTCCCCTCGCCGGGGAGCTGTTTTTT. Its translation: CASSPLAGELFF.

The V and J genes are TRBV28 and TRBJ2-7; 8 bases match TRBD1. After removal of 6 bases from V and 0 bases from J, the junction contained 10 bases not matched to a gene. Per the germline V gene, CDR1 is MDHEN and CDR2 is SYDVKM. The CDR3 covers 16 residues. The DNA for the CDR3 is TGTGCCAGCAGAGCTTCGGGACAGGAAAGCTCCTACGAGCAGTACTTC. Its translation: CASRASGQESSYEQYF.

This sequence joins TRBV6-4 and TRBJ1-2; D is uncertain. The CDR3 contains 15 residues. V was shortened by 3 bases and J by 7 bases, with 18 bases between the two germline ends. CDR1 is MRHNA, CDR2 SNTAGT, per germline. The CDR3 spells CASSEPDNGLRGYTF. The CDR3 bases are TGTGCCAGCAGTGAGCCCGACAACGGCCTACGTGGCTACACCTTC.

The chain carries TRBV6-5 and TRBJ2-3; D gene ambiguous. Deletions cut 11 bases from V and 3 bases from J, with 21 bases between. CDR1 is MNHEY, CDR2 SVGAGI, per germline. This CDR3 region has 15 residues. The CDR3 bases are TGTGCCTCCTCCCCAACGAAACAGTCGACAGATACGCAGTATTTT. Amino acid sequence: CASSPTKQSTDTQYF.